This TCR beta chain stems from a study of blood T cell repertoires in COVID-19 (dated by TCRdb to about 2020). For the study in its entirety: Samples from collaborators originated in the United States, Italy and Spain and spanned both the acute and convalescent phases of COVID-19. The prospective study material was composed of cDNA or gDNA derived from T cells, B-cell-depleted T cells, or PBMCs. Subjects who had been exposed to COVID-19, were actively infected with it, or had recovered from it provided the deeply sampled blood TCRbeta repertoires that made up the dataset. The repertoires were released in a freely available public database meant as a resource for research on the immune response to SARS-CoV-2. The samples were drawn from the first 160 participants of the ongoing ImmuneRACE study and from 1,254 subjects provided by 6 global collaborators. A de-identified subject ID, COVID-19 status, age in years and sex were almost always included in the sample metadata. Where available, HLA class I and class II types were taken from metadata supplied by the sample provider and were not determined by assay-based typing.

The immunoSEQ Assay, a bias-controlled multiplex PCR, was used to amplify TCRbeta CDR3 regions from genomic DNA. Per the original workflow: The number of nucleated cells in each sample was estimated from the amplification of reference gene primers within the assay. Sequence reads were collapsed and filtered to measure the absolute abundance of every unique TCRbeta CDR3 rearrangement. For each sample, productive Simpson clonality was calculated as the square root of Simpson's diversity index over productive rearrangements. The clones in this table, taken by TCRdb from immuneACCESS, are in-frame only. Not every clone is retained; where verified, under half of the shortfall comes from an unresolved V gene, and the cause of the rest is unknown. D and trimming come from the DNA, and the V and J calls and clone size come from that table. This sample holds roughly 500,000 clones; approximately 88% were observed only once. Clones ranked in the top ten supply roughly 1.9% of the sample.

As concerns this clone: It lacks a known antigen. Base qualities are missing; no much larger clone stands one base away.

Broader findings and caveats from the paper: Clinical and demographic metadata were provided uncurated, with the amount varying by source and participant.

Enrolling through a virtual design, the prospective study's participants ranged in age from roughly 18 to 95 years and lived across 20 to 30 United States geographic areas. To assign participants to cohorts, the prospective study relied on clinical history that participants themselves reported in a screening survey and a study questionnaire. For ImmuneRACE Cohort 3, a participant was defined as recovered based on two consecutive negative NP/OP PCR tests, clearance by a healthcare professional, or resolution of symptoms. In the prospective study, mobile phlebotomists collected whole blood, serum and a nasopharyngeal or oropharyngeal swab from each participant. Prospective study participants could optionally give additional blood draws and questionnaires over an approximately two-month period. Before DNA extraction, prospective study blood samples were shipped either frozen or at room temperature.

The CDR3 measures 14 amino acids from cysteine to phenylalanine. Here the CDR3 DNA is all that survives: 42 bases in frame from base 1. Relative to germline, V is 0 bases shorter and J is 3 bases shorter, with 9 bases between their ends. Sequences SEHNR (CDR1) and FQNEAQ (CDR2) are obtained from the germline V gene (reference sequence). The V and J genes are TRBV7-9 and TRBJ2-7; the D segment could be TRBD1, given 5 matching bases. The sequence derives from a woman aged 40 to 50 who had recovered from COVID-19. The sample was PBMCs or T cells enriched from blood (not recorded which). The CDR3 region reads CASSLAARVYEQYF. The sequenced DNA: TGTGCCAGCAGCTTAGCTGCCAGGGTCTACGAGCAGTACTTC.